This TCR beta chain appears in the sequencing data of a study of STAT5B mutations in CD4+ large granular lymphocyte leukemia. On the study more broadly: Among healthy controls, a particular HLA allele went with more CDR3 'QG' motifs. The study, taken as a whole, reports: Patient CD4-sorted repertoires looked more clonal than healthy CD4+ repertoires, even without putative leukemic clones. The CD4+ versus CD8+ T-LGLL clonality difference may reflect limited sample size.

The survey-level immunoSEQ assay was used. Profiled with immunoSEQ multiplex PCR; TCRdb holds only in-frame clones, not every one. The sample has 40,000 to 45,000 clones; 70% to 85% are singletons. For this clone: The antigen is unknown.

CDR1 and CDR2 (germline): SGHNT, YYREEE (reference sequence). Deletions cut 0 bases from V and 0 bases from J, with 10 bases between. The CDR3 is 16 amino acids. Sequenced: CD4+ T cells from blood buffy coats. The gene calls are TRBV5-4 and TRBJ2-1, with a weak D call TRBD2 (5 bases). The origin of this receptor is a human donor in good health. CDR3 sequence reads: CASSLGTSFSYNEQFF. CDR3 sequence (DNA): TGTGCCAGCAGCTTGGGGACTTCCTTCTCCTACAATGAGCAGTTCTTC.